Each of the 23 T cell receptor beta chains below was sequenced from the same sample in a study of CD8 T cells in Susac syndrome. Reverse transcription used roughly 0.45 to 1 ug RNA and random hexamers. Via MiXCR, TCRdb re-called the immunoSEQ multiplex PCR reads, giving one row per CDR3 protein. The sample holds some 260,000 distinct CDR3 sequences; about 88% are singletons and the top ten take approximately 0.12%. Sequencing was performed on CD8+ T cells from PBMCs. The source of these receptors is a human donor with multiple sclerosis.

The chain recombines TRBV27 with TRBJ1-1, with D possibly TRBD1 on 5 matching bases. V gave up 3 bases and J gave up 4 bases, with 9 bases separating them. The CDR3 has 13 amino acids. Germline lookup yields CDR1 MNHEY and CDR2 SMNVEV (reference sequence). The CDR3 nucleotides read TGTGCCAGCAGTTTGGACAAGAGCACTGAAGCTTTCTTT. Its translation: CASSLDKSTEAFF.

The chain combines TRBV3-1 with TRBJ2-2; 10 bases line up with TRBD2. V gave up 4 bases and J gave up 6 bases; unmatched junction bases: 11. Germline loops: CDR1 LGHDT, CDR2 YNNKEL (reference sequence). The CDR3 sequence is 17 residues long. The CDR3 region has the DNA TGTGCCAGCAGCCCAAGACTTCTAGCGGGAGTTGCCGGGGAGCTGTTTTTT. This gives the protein CASSPRLLAGVAGELFF.

The V and J genes are TRBV5-1 and TRBJ1-2; no definite D call. CDR1 and CDR2 from the germline V gene are SGHRS and YFSETQ. Between the trimmed V and J ends, which lost 0 bases and 6 bases, there was a span of 15 bases. The CDR3 is made up of 15 amino acids. The CDR3: CASSLDGQTHDGYTF. CDR3 in DNA: TGCGCCAGCAGCTTGGACGGGCAAACCCATGATGGCTACACCTTC. The variable domain in full, with the rest retrieved from reference TRBV5-1 and TRBJ1-2, is KAGVTQTPRYLIKTRGQQVTLSCSPISGHRSVSWYQQTPGQGLQFLFEYFSETQRNKGNFPGRFSGRQFSNSRSEMNVSTLELGDSALYLCASSLDGQTHDGYTFGSGTRLTVV.

The chain combines TRBV20-1 with TRBJ2-7; 7 bases are a match to TRBD1. Per the germline V gene, CDR1 is DFQATT and CDR2 is SNEGSKA (reference sequence). V gave up 5 bases and J gave up 1 base; unmatched junction bases: 11. The CDR3 has 15 residues. CDR3 coding DNA: TGCAGTGCTGGAGGCAACAGGGGTTTATCCTACGAGCAGTACTTC. This sequence encodes CSAGGNRGLSYEQYF.

The V gene is TRBV2, the J gene TRBJ2-1, with D possibly being TRBD2 (5 bases). V lost 6 bases to trimming and J lost 6 bases, with 9 bases between them. The CDR3 runs 12 residues. Germline lookup yields CDR1 SNHLY and CDR2 FYNNEI. The CDR3 coding sequence is TGTGCCAGCAGGACACTAGGCAATGAGCAGTTCTTC. Residues: CASRTLGNEQFF.

This clonotype was seen only a few times. The chain links TRBV11-2 to TRBJ1-2; 9 bases line up with TRBD1. Per the germline V gene, CDR1 is SGHAT and CDR2 is FQNNGV. This CDR3 has 16 residues. V lost 3 bases and J lost 5; bases outside the gene matches: 10. This CDR3 is CASSLEGKTGGYGYTF. The CDR3 region has the DNA TGTGCCAGCAGCTTGGAGGGCAAGACAGGGGGATATGGCTACACCTTC.

This chain uses TRBV4-2 with TRBJ2-7; TRBD2 agrees at 7 bases. With 0 bases clipped from V and 2 bases from J, the junction kept 13 bases outside the gene matches. Germline loops: CDR1 LGHNA, CDR2 YNFKEQ. This CDR3 comprises 18 residues. The CDR3 nucleotides read TGTGCCAGCAGCCAAGACCGACTAGCCTCCGGAGCAACCTACGAGCAGTACTTC. It encodes CASSQDRLASGATYEQYF.

The chain carries TRBV18 and TRBJ2-5; 8 bases line up with TRBD2. Losses at the gene ends were 0 bases for V and 4 bases for J; bases not matched to a gene: 10. There are 17 residues in the CDR3. Germline assignment: CDR1 KGHSH and CDR2 LQKENI. The CDR3 here is CASSPPSGGPSGETQYF. The CDR3 DNA sequence: TGTGCCAGCTCACCACCATCGGGAGGGCCCTCGGGAGAGACCCAGTACTTC.

V is TRBV19 and J is TRBJ2-3; tentative D call: TRBD1 (8 bases). Trimming removed 5 bases at V and 5 bases at J, with 23 bases between. The CDR3 contains 17 residues. Germline assignment: CDR1 LNHDA and CDR2 SQIVND (reference sequence). The CDR3 loop is CASSGRARGLGEDTQYF. In DNA form, the CDR3 reads TGTGCCAGTAGTGGGAGGGCCAGGGGGCTAGGAGAAGATACGCAGTATTTT.

This clonotype was observed a few times. This chain links TRBV2 with TRBJ2-1; D uncertain. Trimming cost V 4 bases and J 7 bases, with 5 bases left between them. The V gene's germline CDR1 is SNHLY and CDR2 FYNNEI. The CDR3 is 11 amino acids. In nucleotides, the CDR3 is TGTGCCAGCAGTGCCGGTAATGAGCAGTTCTTC. Amino acid sequence: CASSAGNEQFF.

This chain connects TRBV20-1 to TRBJ2-1, with 13 bases that match TRBD2. Germline V gene sequence: CDR1 DFQATT, CDR2 SNEGSKA (reference sequence). The CDR3 contains 16 residues. With 7 bases clipped from V and 7 bases from J, the junction kept 13 bases outside the gene matches. CDR3 sequence reads: CSVSPRTSGSWNEQFF. CDR3 coding DNA: TGCAGTGTCTCCCCAAGGACTAGCGGGAGTTGGAATGAGCAGTTCTTC.

This chain links TRBV20-1 with TRBJ2-5; the D is unclear. The CDR3 has 15 residues. Trimming removed 0 bases from V and 2 bases from J, with 13 bases in between. The V gene's germline CDR1 is DFQATT and CDR2 SNEGSKA (reference sequence). CDR3 region: CSARDYRQIQETQYF. In DNA form, the CDR3 reads TGCAGTGCTAGAGATTATAGGCAGATACAAGAGACCCAGTACTTC.

V gene TRBV10-3 combines with J gene TRBJ2-2, with a weak D call TRBD1 (6 bases). V shed 10 bases and J shed 0 bases, with 15 bases lying between them. CDR3 size: 15 residues. The germline gives CDR1 ENHRY, CDR2 SYGVKD. CDR3 sequence: CASQGRTTNTGELFF. The DNA for the CDR3 is TGTGCCAGCCAGGGGCGCACAACGAACACCGGGGAGCTGTTTTTT.

The chain links TRBV11-2 to TRBJ2-1, with D hard to call. Germline CDR1 and CDR2: SGHAT and FQNNGV. The CDR3 covers 17 residues. Trimming took 1 base from V and 5 from J, leaving 18 bases between them. This CDR3 reads CASSLGRAPTVHNEQFF. In DNA, the CDR3 is TGTGCCAGCAGCTTAGGTCGGGCGCCTACGGTACACAATGAGCAGTTCTTC.

This chain joins TRBV20-1 and TRBJ1-6; possible D gene TRBD1, 6 bases. The CDR3 consists of 18 residues. Germline lookup yields CDR1 DFQATT and CDR2 SNEGSKA (reference sequence). V lost 0 bases and J lost 8, with 23 bases in between. The CDR3, as DNA: TGCAGTGCTAGAGACCCCCCGGGACAAGCCACTATTCATTCACCCCTCCACTTT. Translating gives CSARDPPGQATIHSPLHF.

This chain connects TRBV5-1 to TRBJ1-2; the D is unclear. V lost 0 bases to trimming and J lost 4 bases, with 10 bases between them. The CDR3 covers 14 residues. Germline V gene sequence: CDR1 SGHRS, CDR2 YFSETQ. The DNA for the CDR3 is TGCGCCAGCAGCTTGGAGGGAGTTTCCTATGGCTACACCTTC. It encodes CASSLEGVSYGYTF.

This chain links TRBV5-1 with TRBJ2-5, with 8 bases identical to TRBD1. Germline CDR1 SGHRS, CDR2 YFSETQ. V lost 2 bases to trimming and J lost 9 bases; unmatched junction nucleotides: 15. CDR3 size: 16 residues. The CDR3 region has the DNA TGCGCCAGCAGCTTCCTTTTATACGGACAGGGCTGGGCCCAGTACTTC. Encoded protein: CASSFLLYGQGWAQYF.

The chain employs TRBV29-1 and TRBJ2-4; D not certain. This CDR3 has 11 amino acids. The V end was cut by 4 bases, the J end by 4 bases, with 5 bases between. Per the germline V gene, CDR1 is SQVTM and CDR2 is ANQGSEA. CDR3 in amino acids: CSVVWKNIQYF. The DNA for the CDR3 is TGCAGCGTTGTGTGGAAAAACATTCAGTACTTC.

The chain recombines TRBV6-5 with TRBJ2-2; D might be TRBD1 or TRBD2, each matching 5 bases. Germline loops: CDR1 MNHEY, CDR2 SVGAGI. Trimming pared 0 bases from V and 3 bases from J, leaving 20 bases between. The CDR3 spans 19 residues. CDR3 nucleotides: TGTGCCAGCAGTTACTCGAGGGGTCTTAGGGAATTCGACACCGGGGAGCTGTTTTTT. The encoded protein is CASSYSRGLREFDTGELFF.

The rearrangement joins TRBV4-1 to TRBJ1-1; 9 bases agree with TRBD1. V trimming: 5 bases; J trimming: 4 bases; junction bases outside the gene matches: 8. The CDR3 is made up of 15 amino acids. Germline assignment: CDR1 MGHRA and CDR2 YSYEKL. CDR3 region: CASSFRTGDSTEAFF. CDR3 in DNA: TGCGCCAGCAGCTTCCGGACAGGGGATTCCACTGAAGCTTTCTTT.

J is TRBJ2-7 and V is TRBV6-2 or TRBV6-3; TRBD1 might be the D (5 bases). The CDR3 is 13 residues long. In germline, CDR1 is MNHEY, CDR2 SVGEGT. V dropped 5 bases and J dropped 3 bases, with 11 bases sitting between them. CDR3 loop: CASSADSLYEQYF. In DNA, the CDR3 is TGTGCCAGCAGTGCAGACAGCCTCTACGAGCAGTACTTC.

A single count supports this clonotype. The chain joins TRBV7-8 to TRBJ2-1; D unclear. Germline values: CDR1 SGHVS, CDR2 FQNEAQ. The CDR3 sequence is 15 residues long. V gave up 6 bases and J gave up 4 bases, with 16 bases separating them. As DNA, the CDR3 is TGTGCCAGCAGGCCGGCAACAGAGCTATACAATGAGCAGTTCTTC. Protein: CASRPATELYNEQFF.

The chain joins TRBV7-9 to TRBJ1-3; the D is unclear. Trimming pared 6 bases from V and 8 bases from J, leaving 26 bases between. CDR1 and CDR2 (germline): SEHNR, FQNEAQ (reference sequence). The CDR3 contains 17 residues. The CDR3 is CASSPQLGLVPRDTIYF. CDR3 DNA sequence: TGTGCCAGCAGTCCCCAATTGGGGTTGGTGCCGAGGGACACCATATATTTT.